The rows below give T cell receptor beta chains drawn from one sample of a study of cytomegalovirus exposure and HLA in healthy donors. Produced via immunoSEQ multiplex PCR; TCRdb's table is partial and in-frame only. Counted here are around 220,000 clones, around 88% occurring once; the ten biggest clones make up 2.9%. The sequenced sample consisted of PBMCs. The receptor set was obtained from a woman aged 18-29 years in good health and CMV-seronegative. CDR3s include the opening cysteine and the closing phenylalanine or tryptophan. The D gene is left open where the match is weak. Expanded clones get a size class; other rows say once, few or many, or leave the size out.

CDR3 protein: CASSLVGGGSYNEQFF; CDR3 DNA: TGTGCCAGCAGCTTAGTCGGCGGGGGGTCCTACAATGAGCAGTTCTTC; V gene: TRBV7-8; J gene: TRBJ2-1; clone size: -; D gene: TRBD2
CDR3 protein: CASSLPRRGHTEAFF; CDR3 DNA: TGTGCCAGCAGCTTGCCCAGGAGGGGACACACTGAAGCTTTCTTT; V gene: TRBV5-6; J gene: TRBJ1-1; clone size: -; D gene: -
CDR3 protein: CASSHDGLAPYEQYF; CDR3 DNA: TGCGCCAGCAGCCATGACGGACTAGCGCCCTACGAGCAGTACTTC; V gene: TRBV4-1; J gene: TRBJ2-7; clone size: -; D gene: TRBD2
CDR3 protein: CSVDGLAGVTDTQYF; CDR3 DNA: TGCAGCGTTGACGGACTAGCGGGGGTCACAGATACGCAGTATTTT; V gene: TRBV29-1; J gene: TRBJ2-3; clone size: -; D gene: TRBD2
CDR3 protein: CASSTRQNPYGYTF; CDR3 DNA: TGTGCCAGTAGTACTAGACAGAACCCCTATGGCTACACCTTC; V gene: TRBV19; J gene: TRBJ1-2; clone size: -; D gene: -
CDR3 protein: CASSSYVSSGRRQYF; CDR3 DNA: TGTGCCAGCAGCTCCTATGTGTCTAGCGGGAGGCGGCAGTACTTC; V gene: TRBV11-2; J gene: TRBJ2-7; clone size: -; D gene: TRBD2
CDR3 protein: CASSLERDRSNEQFF; CDR3 DNA: TGTGCCAGCAGCTTGGAGCGGGACAGGAGCAATGAGCAGTTCTTC; V gene: TRBV5-6; J gene: TRBJ2-1; clone size: -; D gene: -
CDR3 protein: CASSPDRGGEKLFF; CDR3 DNA: TGTGCCAGCAGCCCTGACAGGGGAGGGGAAAAACTGTTTTTT; V gene: TRBV7-6; J gene: TRBJ1-4; clone size: -; D gene: TRBD1
CDR3 protein: CASSPTSQAHGYTF; CDR3 DNA: TGTGCCAGCAGTCCCACGTCACAGGCCCATGGCTACACCTTC; V gene: TRBV6-5; J gene: TRBJ1-2; clone size: -; D gene: -
CDR3 protein: CASSLDEGSYNEQFF; CDR3 DNA: TGTGCCAGCAGTTTAGACGAGGGCTCGTACAATGAGCAGTTCTTC; V gene: TRBV28; J gene: TRBJ2-1; clone size: -; D gene: -
CDR3 protein: CAINPTGLYGYTF; CDR3 DNA: TGTGCCATCAACCCGACAGGTCTCTATGGCTACACCTTC; V gene: TRBV10-3; J gene: TRBJ1-2; clone size: few; D gene: -
CDR3 protein: CASSPGGQGLPEIGYTF; CDR3 DNA: TGTGCCAGCAGTCCCGGCGGACAGGGGCTTCCGGAGATCGGCTACACCTTC; V gene: TRBV28; J gene: TRBJ1-2; clone size: -; D gene: TRBD1
CDR3 protein: CAIRGLAGGGELFF; CDR3 DNA: TGTGCCATCAGAGGACTAGCGGGGGGCGGGGAGCTGTTTTTT; V gene: TRBV10-3; J gene: TRBJ2-2; clone size: -; D gene: TRBD2
CDR3 protein: CASSLAGTSSLGNNEQFF; CDR3 DNA: TGCGCCAGCAGCTTGGCCGGGACTAGCAGCCTCGGGAACAATGAGCAGTTCTTC; V gene: TRBV5-1; J gene: TRBJ2-1; clone size: -; D gene: TRBD2
CDR3 protein: CSAVRGYTDTQYF; CDR3 DNA: TGCAGCGCAGTTCGCGGTTACACAGATACGCAGTATTTT; V gene: TRBV29-1; J gene: TRBJ2-3; clone size: -; D gene: -
CDR3 protein: CASSASGTSSYNEQFF; CDR3 DNA: TGTGCCAGCAGCGCTAGCGGTACCAGCTCCTACAATGAGCAGTTCTTC; V gene: TRBV7-3; J gene: TRBJ2-1; clone size: -; D gene: TRBD2
CDR3 protein: CASSVTGGWGDRPYEQYF; CDR3 DNA: TGTGCCAGCAGTGTAACAGGGGGTTGGGGAGATCGTCCCTACGAGCAGTACTTC; V gene: TRBV2; J gene: TRBJ2-7; clone size: -; D gene: TRBD1
CDR3 protein: CASSPRVASGSGGHEQYF; CDR3 DNA: TGTGCCAGCAGCCCGCGGGTGGCTAGCGGGAGTGGTGGGCACGAGCAGTACTTC; V gene: TRBV7-2; J gene: TRBJ2-7; clone size: -; D gene: TRBD2
CDR3 protein: CASSTRLAAGNEQFF; CDR3 DNA: TGTGCCAGCAGCACGAGACTAGCGGCGGGAAATGAGCAGTTCTTC; V gene: TRBV5-4; J gene: TRBJ2-1; clone size: -; D gene: TRBD2
CDR3 protein: CASSQGITSGRFEQYF; CDR3 DNA: TGTGCCAGCAGCCAAGGAATAACTAGCGGGAGGTTTGAGCAGTACTTC; V gene: TRBV4-2; J gene: TRBJ2-7; clone size: -; D gene: TRBD2
CDR3 protein: CSVAPQGSGNTIYF; CDR3 DNA: TGCAGCGTTGCCCCACAGGGATCAGGAAACACCATATATTTT; V gene: TRBV29-1; J gene: TRBJ1-3; clone size: -; D gene: -
CDR3 protein: CASSAPEDGSYEQYF; CDR3 DNA: TGTGCCAGCAGTGCCCCGGAGGACGGCTCCTACGAGCAGTACTTC; V gene: TRBV7-9; J gene: TRBJ2-7; clone size: -; D gene: -
CDR3 protein: CASSLVGAYEQYF; CDR3 DNA: TGTGCCAGCAGCTTAGTAGGGGCCTACGAGCAGTACTTC; V gene: TRBV7-9; J gene: TRBJ2-7; clone size: -; D gene: -
CDR3 protein: CASTPSGIYGYTF; CDR3 DNA: TGTGCCAGCACCCCGTCGGGTATCTATGGCTACACCTTC; V gene: TRBV2; J gene: TRBJ1-2; clone size: -; D gene: -
CDR3 protein: CASSPSGGSYEQYF; CDR3 DNA: TGCGCCAGCAGCCCGTCGGGGGGCTCCTACGAGCAGTACTTC; V gene: TRBV4-3; J gene: TRBJ2-7; clone size: -; D gene: TRBD2
CDR3 protein: CSVRPPSGGTYEQYF; CDR3 DNA: TGCAGCGTCAGACCCCCTAGCGGGGGTACCTACGAGCAGTACTTC; V gene: TRBV29-1; J gene: TRBJ2-7; clone size: -; D gene: TRBD2
CDR3 protein: CASRGDKNEQYF; CDR3 DNA: TGCGCCAGCAGAGGGGACAAGAACGAGCAGTACTTC; V gene: TRBV5-1; J gene: TRBJ2-7; clone size: -; D gene: -
CDR3 protein: CASSEGSLTF; CDR3 DNA: TGTGCCAGCAGTGAGGGGAGCCTGACTTTC; V gene: TRBV2; J gene: TRBJ2-6; clone size: few; D gene: -
CDR3 protein: CASSGAGDTGELFF; CDR3 DNA: TGTGCCAGCTCCGGTGCGGGGGACACCGGGGAGCTGTTTTTT; V gene: TRBV6-1; J gene: TRBJ2-2; clone size: -; D gene: TRBD2
CDR3 protein: CASSRTSGRASNTGELFF; CDR3 DNA: TGTGCCAGCAGTCGGACTAGCGGGAGGGCCTCGAACACCGGGGAGCTGTTTTTT; V gene: TRBV2; J gene: TRBJ2-2; clone size: -; D gene: TRBD2
CDR3 protein: CASSLGLAPGYEQYF; CDR3 DNA: TGTGCCAGCAGCTTAGGACTAGCACCAGGGTACGAGCAGTACTTC; V gene: TRBV7-9; J gene: TRBJ2-7; clone size: -; D gene: TRBD2
CDR3 protein: CASSVGIAGEETQYF; CDR3 DNA: TGTGCCAGCAGCGTAGGAATAGCGGGAGAAGAGACCCAGTACTTC; V gene: TRBV9; J gene: TRBJ2-5; clone size: once; D gene: TRBD2
CDR3 protein: CASSPNRGTSYEQYF; CDR3 DNA: TGTGCCAGCAGCCCGAACAGGGGTACCTCCTACGAGCAGTACTTC; V gene: TRBV6-5; J gene: TRBJ2-7; clone size: -; D gene: TRBD1
CDR3 protein: CASSSLTARNQPQHF; CDR3 DNA: TGTGCCAGCAGCTCGCTGACGGCTAGGAATCAGCCCCAGCATTTT; V gene: TRBV7-9; J gene: TRBJ1-5; clone size: -; D gene: -
CDR3 protein: CASSTSTDTQYF; CDR3 DNA: TGTGCCAGCAGCACTAGCACAGATACGCAGTATTTT; V gene: TRBV7-2; J gene: TRBJ2-3; clone size: -; D gene: -
CDR3 protein: CASSLPTLAGELYEQFF; CDR3 DNA: TGCGCCAGCAGCTTGCCCACCCTAGCGGGAGAATTGTATGAGCAGTTCTTC; V gene: TRBV5-1; J gene: TRBJ2-1; clone size: -; D gene: TRBD2
CDR3 protein: CASSQGGRSRAIYF; CDR3 DNA: TGCGCCAGCAGCCAAGGGGGCAGGAGCCGCGCCATATATTTT; V gene: TRBV4-1; J gene: TRBJ1-3; clone size: -; D gene: -
CDR3 protein: CASSSTLADYEQYF; CDR3 DNA: TGTGCTAGCAGCTCTACCCTAGCGGACTACGAGCAGTACTTC; V gene: TRBV7-7; J gene: TRBJ2-7; clone size: -; D gene: TRBD2
CDR3 protein: CASSEVLETQYF; CDR3 DNA: TGTGCCAGCAGCGAGGTTTTAGAGACCCAGTACTTC; V gene: TRBV7-6; J gene: TRBJ2-5; clone size: once; D gene: -
CDR3 protein: CASSLGTGREAFF; CDR3 DNA: TGTGCCAGCAGCTTGGGCACGGGGAGGGAAGCTTTCTTT; V gene: TRBV5-4; J gene: TRBJ1-1; clone size: once; D gene: -
CDR3 protein: CASREETQYF; CDR3 DNA: TGTGCCAGCCGCGAAGAGACCCAGTACTTC; V gene: TRBV7-9; J gene: TRBJ2-5; clone size: -; D gene: -
CDR3 protein: CASSYPPVNTEAFF; CDR3 DNA: TGTGCCAGCAGTTACCCCCCGGTGAACACTGAAGCTTTCTTT; V gene: TRBV6-5; J gene: TRBJ1-1; clone size: -; D gene: -
CDR3 protein: CASSILGVRETQYF; CDR3 DNA: TGTGCCAGCAGCATACTAGGAGTGCGGGAGACCCAGTACTTC; V gene: TRBV14; J gene: TRBJ2-5; clone size: -; D gene: -
CDR3 protein: CASSVGQDGYEQYF; CDR3 DNA: TGTGCCAGCAGCGTAGGACAGGACGGCTACGAGCAGTACTTC; V gene: TRBV9; J gene: TRBJ2-7; clone size: few; D gene: -
CDR3 protein: CASSIARQGYQPQHF; CDR3 DNA: TGTGCCAGTAGTATTGCCAGACAGGGATATCAGCCCCAGCATTTT; V gene: TRBV19; J gene: TRBJ1-5; clone size: once; D gene: TRBD1
CDR3 protein: CASTPVGGLSGEQYF; CDR3 DNA: TGTGCCAGCACCCCTGTGGGGGGGCTTTCGGGTGAGCAGTACTTC; V gene: TRBV27; J gene: TRBJ2-7; clone size: -; D gene: -
CDR3 protein: CASSGSGRAWEQYF; CDR3 DNA: TGTGCCAGCAGCGGTAGCGGGAGAGCTTGGGAGCAGTACTTC; V gene: TRBV7-8; J gene: TRBJ2-7; clone size: few; D gene: TRBD2
CDR3 protein: CASSLAKREHHLSYNEQFF; CDR3 DNA: TGTGCCAGCAGCTTAGCGAAGCGGGAGCATCACCTCTCCTACAATGAGCAGTTCTTC; V gene: TRBV7-6; J gene: TRBJ2-1; clone size: -; D gene: TRBD2
CDR3 protein: CASSSSSSSGANVLTF; CDR3 DNA: TGTGCCAGCAGCTCCTCGAGTAGCTCTGGGGCCAACGTCCTGACTTTC; V gene: TRBV11-2; J gene: TRBJ2-6; clone size: -; D gene: -
CDR3 protein: CASSLELVGGNEQYF; CDR3 DNA: TGTGCCAGCAGCTTAGAGTTGGTAGGAGGCAACGAGCAGTACTTC; V gene: TRBV7-2; J gene: TRBJ2-7; clone size: once; D gene: -
CDR3 protein: CASSEVMMGQVTVLYQPQHF; CDR3 DNA: TGTGCCAGCAGTGAAGTAATGATGGGACAGGTAACAGTTTTGTATCAGCCCCAGCATTTT; V gene: TRBV6-1; J gene: TRBJ1-5; clone size: once; D gene: TRBD1
CDR3 protein: CASRETRSYNEQFF; CDR3 DNA: TGTGCCAGCAGAGAAACTAGGTCCTACAATGAGCAGTTCTTC; V gene: TRBV2; J gene: TRBJ2-1; clone size: -; D gene: -
CDR3 protein: CASSQERLSANYGYTF; CDR3 DNA: TGCGCCAGCAGCCAAGAGCGCCTCTCGGCTAACTATGGCTACACCTTC; V gene: TRBV4-1; J gene: TRBJ1-2; clone size: -; D gene: -
CDR3 protein: CASSLGGGDYEQFF; CDR3 DNA: TGCGCCAGCAGCTTGGGGGGCGGGGACTATGAGCAGTTCTTC; V gene: TRBV5-1; J gene: TRBJ2-1; clone size: -; D gene: -
CDR3 protein: CASSQEQRVIYEQYF; CDR3 DNA: TGCGCCAGCAGCCAAGAACAGCGGGTGATCTACGAGCAGTACTTC; V gene: TRBV4-1; J gene: TRBJ2-7; clone size: -; D gene: -
CDR3 protein: CATSREAGRETQYF; CDR3 DNA: TGTGCCACCAGCAGAGAGGCAGGGCGAGAGACCCAGTACTTC; V gene: TRBV15; J gene: TRBJ2-5; clone size: -; D gene: -
CDR3 protein: CAISELPRDEQYF; CDR3 DNA: TGTGCCATCAGTGAGTTACCCCGGGACGAGCAGTACTTC; V gene: TRBV10-3; J gene: TRBJ2-7; clone size: -; D gene: -
CDR3 protein: CASSVAGTAEQYF; CDR3 DNA: TGTGCCAGCAGTGTGGCGGGCACAGCCGAGCAGTACTTC; V gene: TRBV6-1; J gene: TRBJ2-7; clone size: -; D gene: -
CDR3 protein: CASSQEPGQGAYEQYF; CDR3 DNA: TGCGCCAGCAGCCAAGAACCGGGACAGGGGGCCTACGAGCAGTACTTC; V gene: TRBV4-1; J gene: TRBJ2-7; clone size: -; D gene: TRBD1
CDR3 protein: CASSLGQQRAFF; CDR3 DNA: TGTGCCAGCAGCTTAGGACAGCAAAGGGCTTTCTTT; V gene: TRBV11-3; J gene: TRBJ1-1; clone size: few; D gene: -